The 27 T cell receptor beta chains below all came from one sample that was sequenced in a study of T cell responses to AZD1222 COVID-19 vaccine. Using immunoSEQ multiplex PCR, the repertoire was profiled, and TCRdb retains in-frame clones only, with some absent. Counted here are approximately 50,000 clones, more than 75% occurring once; the ten biggest clones make up roughly 5.1%. Specimen: peripheral blood, collected 28 days after the second AZD1222 dose. The receptors derive from an adult who received the AZD1222 COVID-19 vaccine.

The V call is TRBV28, the J call TRBJ2-4; TRBD1 matches at 7 bases. The CDR3 length is 14 residues. Germline trimming cut 6 bases from V and 3 bases from J; bases unmatched to any gene: 5. From germline, CDR1 is MDHEN and CDR2 SYDVKM. CDR3 sequence (DNA): TGTGCCAGCAGAGGGGGCCCAGACAAAAACATTCAGTACTTC. It translates to CASRGGPDKNIQYF.

The chain joins TRBV11-2 to TRBJ2-1, with TRBD2 matching 14 bases. The CDR3 consists of 15 residues. The V and J ends lost 5 bases and 6 bases, in that order; junction bases with no gene match: 3. Germline assignment: CDR1 SGHAT and CDR2 FQNNGV. The CDR3 reads CASSPGLAGVNEQFF. In DNA, the CDR3 is TGTGCCAGCAGCCCGGGACTAGCGGGGGTCAATGAGCAGTTCTTC.

The chain recombines TRBV6-1 with TRBJ1-4; TRBD1 matches 7 bases. This CDR3 has 15 amino acids. Germline-derived CDR1 and CDR2 are MNHNS and SASEGT. Losses at the gene ends were 3 bases for V and 6 bases for J; bases not matched to a gene: 7. CDR3 DNA: TGTGCCAGCAGTGAGGCAGGGGGGATTGATGAAAAACTGTTTTTT. This translates into CASSEAGGIDEKLFF.

The table lists this clone with a count of one. The chain uses TRBV28 and TRBJ2-5, with a weak D call TRBD2 (7 bases). The CDR3 covers 14 residues. V was cut by 8 bases and J by 6 bases, with 19 bases left in between. Germline-derived CDR1 and CDR2 are MDHEN and SYDVKM. The CDR3 DNA sequence: TGTGCCAGCGCCACGGCGGGGGCGGGAAAGACCCAGTACTTC. Translation gives CASATAGAGKTQYF.

This clone was recorded once. The genes are TRBV6-5 and TRBJ2-7, with TRBD2 matching 9 bases. V trimming: 6 bases; J trimming: 5 bases; junction bases outside the gene matches: 5. The V gene's germline CDR1 is MNHEY and CDR2 SVGAGI. The CDR3 contains 13 residues. The CDR3 nucleotides read TGTGCCAGCAGGTTAGCGGGAGCAGACGAGCAGTACTTC. Encoded protein: CASRLAGADEQYF.

The chain has TRBV30 and TRBJ1-2; weak D call: TRBD1 (6 bases). The ends were cut back, 0 bases at V and 4 bases at J, with 12 bases in the middle. The CDR3 runs to 14 residues. Germline CDR1 and CDR2: GTSNPN and SVGIG (reference sequence). The CDR3 spells CAWSVNSRGYGYTF. The CDR3, as DNA: TGTGCCTGGAGTGTAAACAGCAGGGGCTATGGCTACACCTTC.

CDR3 bases: TGTGCCAGCAGCTCAGTCCCAGACAATGAGCAGTTCTTC. It encodes CASSSVPDNEQFF. V usage is TRBV5-5 and J usage is TRBJ2-1; D gene uncertain. Looked up from germline, CDR1 is SGHKS and CDR2 is YYEKEE (reference sequence). V lost 3 bases, J lost 5 bases, and 9 bases lay in between. The CDR3 covers 13 residues.

The chain couples TRBV28 to TRBJ2-3; 8 bases map to TRBD2. V shed 6 bases and J 5 bases; nucleotides not matched to a gene: 16. Germline-derived CDR1 and CDR2 are MDHEN and SYDVKM. The CDR3 is made up of 17 amino acids. As DNA, the CDR3 is TGTGCCAGCAGCCCCCGGAGCGGGAGAGAAGCCCGAGATACGCAGTATTTT. It is translated as CASSPRSGREARDTQYF.

This chain connects TRBV27 to TRBJ1-1; D not certain. The CDR3 loop spans 14 amino acids. V shed 2 bases and J shed 0 bases, with 7 bases lying between them. CDR1 and CDR2 from the germline V gene are MNHEY and SMNVEV (reference sequence). The CDR3 DNA reads as TGTGCCAGCAGTTTAGTTGCCGTGAACACTGAAGCTTTCTTT. Translating gives CASSLVAVNTEAFF.

The V gene is TRBV6-5, the J gene TRBJ1-1, with no clear D. CDR1 is MNHEY and CDR2 is SVGAGI in the germline V gene. The CDR3 is 13 residues long. The V and J ends lost 7 bases and 6 bases respectively, with 15 bases between them. CDR3 sequence (DNA): TGTGCCAGCACTCTTGAGCCCAAGGCTGAAGCTTTCTTT. It is translated as CASTLEPKAEAFF.

V is TRBV10-1 and J is TRBJ2-2; D is perhaps TRBD1 or TRBD2 (6 bases each). The CDR3 totals 13 residues. V was clipped by 6 bases and J by 6 bases, with 11 bases between them. The germline V gene has CDR1 WNHNN and CDR2 SYGVQD (reference sequence). In nucleotides, the CDR3 is TGCGCCAGCAGGAAGGGGGGTTCCGGGGAGCTGTTTTTT. Residues: CASRKGGSGELFF.

The J gene is TRBJ2-1, the V gene TRBV11-2; 7 bases line up with TRBD2. The CDR3 is 17 amino acids. The ends lost 2 bases at V and 6 bases at J; junction bases unmatched: 13. Germline CDR1 reads SGHAT; CDR2 reads FQNNGV. CDR3 bases: TGTGCCAGCAGCTTATGGGGTTACACGGGAGGCTCCAATGAGCAGTTCTTC. It translates to CASSLWGYTGGSNEQFF.

The chain joins TRBV9 to TRBJ1-6; D unresolved. The V gene lost 2 bases and the J gene lost 5 bases, with 8 bases spanning the gap. CDR1 is SGDLS, CDR2 YYNGEE, per germline. The CDR3 spans 14 residues. In DNA, the CDR3 is TGTGCCAGCAGCGTCAACGCAGATAATTCACCCCTCCACTTT. Translation: CASSVNADNSPLHF.

The chain carries TRBV25-1 and TRBJ1-1; D unresolved. The V end was cut by 8 bases, the J end by 0 bases, with 13 bases between. The CDR3 covers 14 residues. CDR1 and CDR2 from the germline V gene are MGHDK and SYGVNS. CDR3 amino acids: CASLAGGLNTEAFF. Written as DNA, the CDR3 is TGTGCCAGCCTCGCTGGCGGCTTGAACACTGAAGCTTTCTTT.

This clone was picked up a small number of times. This chain links TRBV20-1 with TRBJ1-2, with D perhaps TRBD1 (5 bases). This CDR3 spans 13 amino acids. Germline loops: CDR1 DFQATT, CDR2 SNEGSKA (reference sequence). Trimming stripped 3 bases from V and 2 bases from J, with 10 bases between. Here the CDR3 DNA reads TGCAGTGCTAGTACAGGTCAAAACTATGGCTACACCTTC. It specifies CSASTGQNYGYTF.

This clone was seen only a few times. The chain couples TRBV5-1 to TRBJ1-5; 7 bases line up with TRBD1. Germline V gene lookup returns CDR1 SGHRS and CDR2 YFSETQ. After removal of 7 bases from V and 4 bases from J, the junction contained 11 bases not matched to a gene. The CDR3 covers 15 residues. As DNA, the CDR3 is TGCGCCAGCCGAATTACAGGGGACTCAAATCAGCCCCAGCATTTT. Its translation: CASRITGDSNQPQHF.

The V call is TRBV6-5, the J call TRBJ1-5; TRBD1 matches at 8 bases. Trimming cost V 4 bases and J 9 bases; bases outside gene matches: 5. CDR3 length: 13 residues. Germline CDR1 reads MNHEY; CDR2 reads SVGAGI. CDR3 sequence (DNA): TGTGCCAGCAGTTCCGACAGGGGAGGGCCCCAGCATTTT. Protein product: CASSSDRGGPQHF.

CDR3 protein: CASSYDRSVKTQYF. CDR3 sequence (DNA): TGTGCCAGCAGTTACGATAGGTCAGTGAAGACCCAGTACTTC. The V gene is TRBV6-2 or TRBV6-3, the J gene TRBJ2-5; D ambiguous. This CDR3 has 14 residues. Germline assignment: CDR1 MNHEY and CDR2 SVGEGT. V gave up 2 bases and J gave up 6 bases, with 13 bases separating them.

V usage is TRBV2 and J usage is TRBJ1-2; no clear D gene. In germline, CDR1 is SNHLY, CDR2 FYNNEI. The germline V and J ends were trimmed by 0 bases and 2 bases, with 10 bases remaining between them. This CDR3 contains 15 residues. CDR3 in amino acids: CASSEAPSRNYGYTF. The CDR3 nucleotides are TGTGCCAGCAGTGAAGCGCCGAGCAGGAACTATGGCTACACCTTC.

The V call is TRBV5-4, the J call TRBJ2-3; D ambiguous. The germline V gene encodes CDR1 SGHNT and CDR2 YYREEE (reference sequence). The CDR3 contains 13 residues. V was trimmed by 4 bases and J by 0 bases, leaving 6 bases between them. CDR3 residues: CASSVTSTDTQYF. DNA of the CDR3: TGTGCCAGCAGCGTGACTAGCACAGATACGCAGTATTTT.

The V call is TRBV3-1 (or the pseudogene TRBV3-2), the J call TRBJ2-2, with D tentatively TRBD1 (6 bases). CDR1 and CDR2 (germline): LGHDT, YNNKEL (reference sequence). V lost 6 bases and J 1 base, leaving 9 bases between the germline ends. This CDR3 has 14 amino acids. CDR3 DNA: TGTGCCAGCAGGCCGGGACAGAACACCGGGGAGCTGTTTTTT. This translates into CASRPGQNTGELFF.

This chain connects TRBV28 to TRBJ1-2; D is unclear. This CDR3 has 12 residues. CDR1 is MDHEN and CDR2 is SYDVKM in the germline V gene. V gave up 5 bases and J gave up 8 bases, with 12 bases separating them. CDR3: CASSPGGGGYTF. The CDR3 nucleotides read TGTGCCAGCAGTCCAGGAGGCGGGGGCTACACCTTC.

This chain connects TRBV11-3 to TRBJ2-3; the D gene is possibly TRBD2 (6 bases). The V and J ends lost 5 bases and 8 bases respectively, with 20 bases between them. This CDR3 has 15 residues. CDR1 and CDR2 from the germline V gene are SGHNT and YENEEA. In DNA, the CDR3 is TGTGCCAGCAGCGACCGGAGGGACCCCGGCGGTACGCAGTATTTT. The encoded protein is CASSDRRDPGGTQYF.

This sequence joins TRBV30 and TRBJ1-4; unclear D gene. CDR3 size: 14 residues. Germline V lookup: CDR1 GTSNPN, CDR2 SVGIG (reference sequence). Trimming pared 1 base from V and 8 bases from J, leaving 14 bases between. The CDR3 bases are TGTGCCTGGAGTGAGGGCTCTCCGGGGGAAAAACTGTTTTTT. Translation gives CAWSEGSPGEKLFF.

The CDR3 spells CASSRGTNTGELFF. The CDR3 bases are TGCGCCAGCAGCAGGGGTACTAACACCGGGGAGCTGTTTTTT. The chain has TRBV5-1 and TRBJ2-2; TRBD1 might be the D (5 bases). Trimming pared 4 bases from V and 2 bases from J, leaving 9 bases between. The CDR3 sequence is 14 residues long. Germline V gene lookup returns CDR1 SGHRS and CDR2 YFSETQ.

This chain joins TRBV20-1 and TRBJ2-5; D is uncertain. Trimming took 3 bases from V and 3 from J, leaving 11 bases between them. The length of the CDR3 is 13 residues. CDR1 DFQATT and CDR2 SNEGSKA come from the germline V gene (reference sequence). In DNA, the CDR3 is TGCAGTGCTAGTAATCCCCCTAAAGAGACCCAGTACTTC. Its protein is CSASNPPKETQYF.

Note on this clone: A read error is likely, as this CDR3 ends without the conserved phenylalanine or tryptophan. It is unclear where the CDR3 begins or ends on the DNA, so no DNA is shown, and the CDR3 is as TCRdb lists it. The chain links TRBV21-1 to TRBJ2-7; the table names TRBD1, a call not compared with the DNA. TRBV21-1 constitutes a pseudogene. The CDR3 is 16 residues long, counting both termini. The CDR3 protein is CASSKAGTEGSTPQNA.